A selection of T cell receptor beta chains follows, all from one sample in a study of radiotherapy plus CTLA-4 blockade in lung cancer. Sequencing used immunoSEQ multiplex PCR; TCRdb keeps in-frame clones, though not all of them. The sample has some 45,000 clones, 60% to 80% seen once. This specimen was peripheral blood, taken from a patient treated with radiotherapy plus ipilimumab. All receptors derive from a human donor with non-small cell lung cancer who had stable disease on radiotherapy plus ipilimumab. Both conserved end residues are part of each CDR3. The D gene is left open where the match is weak. Some rows have no size entry. The others give once, few or many, or a class for an expanded clone.

clone_size	cdr3_length	v_call	d_call	j_call	cdr3_aa	cdr3_nt
-	11	TRBV6-1	-	TRBJ2-7	CASYEGNEQYF	TGTGCCAGCTACGAGGGAAACGAGCAGTACTTC
-	13	TRBV6-5	-	TRBJ1-5	CASSTGYGQPQHF	TGTGCCAGCAGTACAGGTTATGGTCAGCCCCAGCATTTT
-	14	TRBV5-4	-	TRBJ2-5	CASSPLAVGETQYF	TGTGCCAGCAGCCCCCTAGCTGTGGGAGAGACCCAGTACTTC
-	17	TRBV7-6	TRBD2	TRBJ2-3	CASSLKSGGVLGDTQYF	TGTGCCAGCAGCTTGAAAAGCGGGGGAGTTCTGGGAGATACGCAGTATTTT
-	15	TRBV7-2	TRBD1	TRBJ1-1	CASSFTGGLNTEAFF	TGTGCCAGCAGCTTTACAGGGGGCTTGAACACTGAAGCTTTCTTT
few	15	TRBV19	-	TRBJ2-6	CASGTKESGANVLTF	TGTGCCAGCGGAACCAAGGAATCCGGGGCCAACGTCCTGACTTTC
once	14	TRBV6-4	-	TRBJ1-1	CASSETSGSTEAFF	TGTGCCAGCAGTGAAACTTCAGGGAGCACTGAAGCTTTCTTT
-	14	TRBV27	-	TRBJ2-2	CASMGAGNTGELFF	TGTGCCAGCATGGGCGCAGGCAACACCGGGGAGCTGTTTTTT
few	13	TRBV28	-	TRBJ1-4	CASYGRINEKLFF	TGTGCCAGCTACGGACGGATTAATGAAAAACTGTTTTTT
-	15	TRBV2	TRBD1	TRBJ1-6	CASSEGDRGNSPLHF	TGTGCCAGCAGTGAAGGGGACAGGGGCAATTCACCCCTCCACTTT
-	16	TRBV15	-	TRBJ2-7	CATSKPGRTQEDEQYF	TGTGCCACCAGCAAGCCCGGACGGACGCAAGAAGATGAGCAGTACTTC
-	17	TRBV7-6	TRBD1	TRBJ1-1	CASSPRRTGGMNTEAFF	TGTGCCAGCAGCCCGCGTAGGACAGGGGGCATGAACACTGAAGCTTTCTTT
-	16	TRBV5-8	-	TRBJ1-1	CAINTGLLGMNTEAFF	TGTGCCATCAACACCGGGCTCTTAGGGATGAACACTGAAGCTTTCTTT
-	14	TRBV18	-	TRBJ1-1	CASSPPPGNTEAFF	TGTGCCAGCTCACCACCGCCAGGGAACACTGAAGCTTTCTTT
-	17	TRBV11-1	-	TRBJ2-3	CASSLQPAGVRLDTQYF	TGTGCCAGCAGCTTACAACCGGCAGGGGTTCGGTTAGATACGCAGTATTTT
-	13	TRBV5-6	TRBD1	TRBJ1-2	CASSLGQGFGYTF	TGTGCCAGCAGCTTAGGACAGGGGTTTGGCTACACCTTC
-	16	TRBV15	-	TRBJ1-4	CATSPFGGATNEKLFF	TGTGCCACCAGTCCCTTCGGTGGGGCAACTAATGAAAAACTGTTTTTT
-	14	TRBV13	-	TRBJ1-1	CASSFGQVFTEAFF	TGTGCCAGCAGCTTCGGGCAGGTTTTCACTGAAGCTTTCTTT
-	15	TRBV6-7	-	TRBJ1-2	CASSLRCGGFIGYTF	TGTGCCAGCAGTCTCCGATGTGGGGGTTTTATTGGCTACACCTTC
-	14	TRBV4-1	-	TRBJ2-1	CASSHVNSYNEQFF	TGCGCCAGCAGCCATGTCAACTCCTACAATGAGCAGTTCTTC
-	15	TRBV28	TRBD2	TRBJ2-3	CASSFIGGSTDTQYF	TGTGCCAGCAGTTTTATCGGGGGGTCCACAGATACGCAGTATTTT
few	16	TRBV5-4	TRBD1	TRBJ2-7	CASSKVVAGGSYEQYF	TGTGCCAGCAGCAAGGTCGTTGCAGGGGGATCCTACGAGCAGTACTTC
-	16	TRBV7-6	-	TRBJ2-1	CASSLAPVGGDNEQFF	TGTGCCAGCAGCTTAGCGCCGGTAGGGGGGGACAATGAGCAGTTCTTC
few	14	TRBV7-9	TRBD1	TRBJ1-5	CASSRTGLSQPQHF	TGTGCCAGCAGCCGGACAGGGTTATCTCAGCCCCAGCATTTT
few	16	TRBV2	-	TRBJ1-2	CASSAAFRGVDYGYTF	TGTGCCAGCAGTGCAGCGTTCAGGGGAGTGGACTATGGCTACACCTTC
-	13	TRBV19	TRBD1	TRBJ1-1	CASRDRLNTEAFF	TGTGCCAGTAGGGACAGGTTGAACACTGAAGCTTTCTTT
-	17	TRBV5-1	-	TRBJ2-6	CASSLEGAGPGANVLTF	TGCGCCAGCAGCTTGGAAGGGGCTGGGCCTGGGGCCAACGTCCTGACTTTC
few	12	TRBV6-6	TRBD1	TRBJ2-7	CASSSFRGEQYF	TGTGCCAGCAGTTCATTCAGGGGGGAGCAGTACTTC
-	13	TRBV7-6	-	TRBJ1-2	CASSKEGRTQYTF	TGTGCCAGCAGCAAGGAGGGACGTACACAGTACACCTTC
-	16	TRBV7-9	-	TRBJ2-1	CASSRDEGGAYNEQFF	TGTGCCAGCAGCAGAGACGAGGGGGGCGCATACAATGAGCAGTTCTTC
-	16	TRBV5-8	-	TRBJ2-1	CASSQTGGLSYNEQFF	TGTGCCAGCAGCCAAACAGGAGGGCTATCCTACAATGAGCAGTTCTTC
-	15	TRBV2	-	TRBJ1-6	CASRGRGGYNSPLHF	TGTGCCAGCAGGGGACGGGGGGGTTATAATTCACCCCTCCACTTT
-	15	TRBV19	TRBD1	TRBJ1-4	CASSMGQPYGEKLFF	TGTGCCAGTAGTATGGGACAGCCATATGGTGAAAAACTGTTTTTT
few	13	TRBV10-3	-	TRBJ1-1	CASKAPLNTEAFF	TGTGCCTCCAAAGCGCCTTTGAACACTGAAGCTTTCTTT
few	15	TRBV10-3	-	TRBJ2-2	CAISESAANTGELFF	TGTGCCATCAGTGAGTCGGCGGCGAACACCGGGGAGCTGTTTTTT
-	16	TRBV18	-	TRBJ2-4	CASSPSGLIAKNIQYF	TGTGCCAGCTCCCCTTCGGGGCTTATAGCCAAAAACATTCAGTACTTC
once	15	TRBV5-5	-	TRBJ1-4	CASSPTGAGYEKLFF	TGTGCCAGCAGCCCGACCGGGGCAGGGTATGAAAAACTGTTTTTT
once	15	TRBV18	TRBD2	TRBJ2-5	CASSPEAGAQETQYF	TGTGCCAGCTCACCTGAAGCGGGGGCCCAAGAGACCCAGTACTTC
few	16	TRBV5-6	-	TRBJ2-7	CASSQDGLSSSYEQYF	TGTGCCAGCAGCCAAGATGGTCTGTCAAGCTCCTACGAGCAGTACTTC
-	11	TRBV20-1	-	TRBJ1-2	CSATNREGYTF	TGCAGTGCTACCAACAGGGAAGGCTACACCTTC
once	15	TRBV9	TRBD2	TRBJ2-1	CASSLRLATYNEQFF	TGTGCCAGCAGCCTCCGACTAGCGACCTACAATGAGCAGTTCTTC
-	15	TRBV6-6	TRBD2	TRBJ2-7	CASTDLAGGTYEQYF	TGTGCCAGCACCGACCTGGCGGGGGGCACCTACGAGCAGTACTTC